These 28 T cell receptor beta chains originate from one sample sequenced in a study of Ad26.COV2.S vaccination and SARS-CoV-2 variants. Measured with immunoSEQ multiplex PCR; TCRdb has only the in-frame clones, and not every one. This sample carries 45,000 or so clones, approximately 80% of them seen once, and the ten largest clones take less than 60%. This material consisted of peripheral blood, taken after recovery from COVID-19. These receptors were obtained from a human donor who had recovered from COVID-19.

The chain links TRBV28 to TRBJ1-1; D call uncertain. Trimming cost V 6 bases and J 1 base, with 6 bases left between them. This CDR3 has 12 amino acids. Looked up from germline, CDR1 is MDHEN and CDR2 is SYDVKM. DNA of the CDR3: TGTGCCAGCAGGCTACAGAACACTGAAGCTTTCTTT. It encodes CASRLQNTEAFF.

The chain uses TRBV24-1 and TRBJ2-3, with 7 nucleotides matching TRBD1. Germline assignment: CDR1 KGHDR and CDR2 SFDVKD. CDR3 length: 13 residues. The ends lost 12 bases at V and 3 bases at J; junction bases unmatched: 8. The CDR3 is CAASRGLTDTQYF. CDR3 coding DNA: TGTGCCGCCTCCAGGGGGTTAACAGATACGCAGTATTTT.

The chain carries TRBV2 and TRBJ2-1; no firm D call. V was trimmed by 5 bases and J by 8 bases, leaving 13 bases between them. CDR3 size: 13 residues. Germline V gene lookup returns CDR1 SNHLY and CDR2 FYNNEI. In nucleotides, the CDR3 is TGTGCCAGCAGTCAGAATTTCGGCGATGAGCAGTTCTTC. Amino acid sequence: CASSQNFGDEQFF.

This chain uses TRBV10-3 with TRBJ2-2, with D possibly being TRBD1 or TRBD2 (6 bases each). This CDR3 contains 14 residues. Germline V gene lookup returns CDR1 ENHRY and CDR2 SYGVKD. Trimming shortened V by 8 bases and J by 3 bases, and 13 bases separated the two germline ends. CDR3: CAIPWGAHTGELFF. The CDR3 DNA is TGTGCCATCCCCTGGGGGGCTCACACCGGGGAGCTGTTTTTT.

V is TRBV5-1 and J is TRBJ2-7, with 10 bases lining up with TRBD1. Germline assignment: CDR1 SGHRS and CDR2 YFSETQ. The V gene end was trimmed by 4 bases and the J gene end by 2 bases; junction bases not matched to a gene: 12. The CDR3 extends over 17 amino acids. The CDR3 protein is CASSEHTGTGATYEQYF. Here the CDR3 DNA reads TGCGCCAGCAGCGAACACACCGGGACAGGGGCCACCTACGAGCAGTACTTC.

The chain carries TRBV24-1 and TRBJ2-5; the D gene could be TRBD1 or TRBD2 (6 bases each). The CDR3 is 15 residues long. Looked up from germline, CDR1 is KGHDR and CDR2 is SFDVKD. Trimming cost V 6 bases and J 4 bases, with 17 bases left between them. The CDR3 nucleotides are TGTGCCACCAGTCGGGGGCCCCAAACCGGAGAGACCCAGTACTTC. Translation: CATSRGPQTGETQYF.

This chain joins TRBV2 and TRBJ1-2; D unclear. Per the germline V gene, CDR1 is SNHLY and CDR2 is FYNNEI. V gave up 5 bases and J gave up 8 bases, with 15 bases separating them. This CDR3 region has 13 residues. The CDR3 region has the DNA TGTGCCAGCAGTTCTCCCAGTGGGTACGGCTACACCTTC. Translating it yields CASSSPSGYGYTF.

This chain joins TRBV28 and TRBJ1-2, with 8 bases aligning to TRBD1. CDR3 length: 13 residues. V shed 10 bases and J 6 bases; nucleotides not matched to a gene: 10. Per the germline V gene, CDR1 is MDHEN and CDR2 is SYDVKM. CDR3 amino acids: CATGAGTGDGYTF. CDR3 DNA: TGTGCCACTGGGGCCGGGACAGGAGATGGCTACACCTTC.

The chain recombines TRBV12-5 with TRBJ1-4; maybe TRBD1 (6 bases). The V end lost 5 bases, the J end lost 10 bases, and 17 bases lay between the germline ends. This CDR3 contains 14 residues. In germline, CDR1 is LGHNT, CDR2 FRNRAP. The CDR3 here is CASGPPQGLGKLFF. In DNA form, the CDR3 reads TGTGCTAGTGGTCCTCCACAGGGTCTGGGAAAACTGTTTTTT.

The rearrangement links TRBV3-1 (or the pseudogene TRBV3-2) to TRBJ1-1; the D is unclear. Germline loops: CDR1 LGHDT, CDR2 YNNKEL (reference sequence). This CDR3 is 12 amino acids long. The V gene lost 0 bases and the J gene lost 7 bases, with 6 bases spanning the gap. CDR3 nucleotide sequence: TGTGCCAGCAGCCAAGATGTGAATGAAGCTTTCTTT. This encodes CASSQDVNEAFF.

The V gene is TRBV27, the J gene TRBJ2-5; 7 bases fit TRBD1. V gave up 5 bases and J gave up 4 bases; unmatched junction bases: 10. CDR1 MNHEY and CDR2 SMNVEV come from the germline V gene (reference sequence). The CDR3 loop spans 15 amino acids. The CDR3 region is CASSPRWDSRETQYF. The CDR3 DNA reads TGTGCCAGCAGTCCCCGGTGGGACAGTCGAGAGACCCAGTACTTC.

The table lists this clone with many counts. The CDR3 DNA sequence: TGTGCCAGCACCTCAGGGGGCTTGAACACCGGGGAGCTGTTTTTT. The encoded protein is CASTSGGLNTGELFF. V is TRBV28 and J is TRBJ2-2; 8 positions agree with TRBD1. The length of the CDR3 is 15 residues. Germline V CDR1 and CDR2: MDHEN, SYDVKM. Trimming at V came to 7 bases and at J to 1 base, leaving 5 bases not matched to a gene.

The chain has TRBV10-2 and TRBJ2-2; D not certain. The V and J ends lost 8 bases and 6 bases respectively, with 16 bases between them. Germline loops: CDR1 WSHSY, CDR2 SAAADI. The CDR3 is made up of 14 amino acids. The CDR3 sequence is CASASEFSPGELFF. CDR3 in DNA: TGCGCCAGCGCGTCAGAATTTTCTCCCGGGGAGCTGTTTTTT.

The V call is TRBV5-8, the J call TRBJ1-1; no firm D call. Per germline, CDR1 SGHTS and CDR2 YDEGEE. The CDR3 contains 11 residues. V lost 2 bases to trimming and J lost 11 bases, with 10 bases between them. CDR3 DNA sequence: TGTGCCAGCAGCTTAGTCCAGAGGGCTTTCTTT. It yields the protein CASSLVQRAFF.

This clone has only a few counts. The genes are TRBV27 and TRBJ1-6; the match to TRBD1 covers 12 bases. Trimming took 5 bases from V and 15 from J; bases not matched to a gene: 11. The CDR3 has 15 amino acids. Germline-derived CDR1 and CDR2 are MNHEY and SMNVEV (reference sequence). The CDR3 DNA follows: TGTGCCAGCAGTCCTCCCCGGGACAGGGGGCTCGACCTCCACTTT. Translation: CASSPPRDRGLDLHF.

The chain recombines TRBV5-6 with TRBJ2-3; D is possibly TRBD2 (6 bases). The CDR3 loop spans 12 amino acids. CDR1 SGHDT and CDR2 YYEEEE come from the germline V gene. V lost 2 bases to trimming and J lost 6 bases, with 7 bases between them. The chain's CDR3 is CASSLLADTQYF. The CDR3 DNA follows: TGTGCCAGCAGCTTACTAGCTGATACGCAGTATTTT.

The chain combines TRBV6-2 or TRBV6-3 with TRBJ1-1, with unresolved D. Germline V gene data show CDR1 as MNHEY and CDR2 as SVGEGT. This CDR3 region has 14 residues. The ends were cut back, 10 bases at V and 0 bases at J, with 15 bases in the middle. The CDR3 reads CATTPRPLNTEAFF. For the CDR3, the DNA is TGTGCCACCACCCCAAGGCCCCTGAACACTGAAGCTTTCTTT.

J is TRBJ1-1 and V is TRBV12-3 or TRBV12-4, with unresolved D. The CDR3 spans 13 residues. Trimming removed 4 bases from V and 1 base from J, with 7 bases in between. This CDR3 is CASSSPGNTEAFF. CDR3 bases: TGTGCCAGCAGTTCCCCAGGGAACACTGAAGCTTTCTTT.

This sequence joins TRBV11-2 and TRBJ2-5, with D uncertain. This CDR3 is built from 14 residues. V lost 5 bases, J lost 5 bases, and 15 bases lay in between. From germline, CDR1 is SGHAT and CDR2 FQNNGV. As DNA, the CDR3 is TGTGCCAGCAGCCAAAGTCATGGGTCTGAGACCCAGTACTTC. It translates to CASSQSHGSETQYF. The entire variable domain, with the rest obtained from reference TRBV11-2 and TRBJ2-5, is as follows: EAGVAQSPRYKIIEKRQSVAFWCNPISGHATLYWYQQILGQGPKLLIQFQNNGVVDDSQLPKDRFSAERLKGVDSTLKIQPAKLEDSAVYLCASSQSHGSETQYFGPGTRLLVL.

CDR3 in amino acids: CAWRSRAQKGETQYF. CDR3 sequence (DNA): TGTGCCTGGAGAAGCCGGGCTCAGAAAGGGGAGACCCAGTACTTC. This rearrangement joins TRBV30 to TRBJ2-5; D is unclear. This CDR3 is 15 amino acids long. The germline V gene encodes CDR1 GTSNPN and CDR2 SVGIG (reference sequence). V lost 3 bases and J lost 5, with 19 bases in between.

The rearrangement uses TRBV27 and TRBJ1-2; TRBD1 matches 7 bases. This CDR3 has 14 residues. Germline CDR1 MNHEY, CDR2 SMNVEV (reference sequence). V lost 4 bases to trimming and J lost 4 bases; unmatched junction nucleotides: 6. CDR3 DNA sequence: TGTGCCAGCAGTTCGGGACAGTTTCTCTATGGCTACACCTTC. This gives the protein CASSSGQFLYGYTF.

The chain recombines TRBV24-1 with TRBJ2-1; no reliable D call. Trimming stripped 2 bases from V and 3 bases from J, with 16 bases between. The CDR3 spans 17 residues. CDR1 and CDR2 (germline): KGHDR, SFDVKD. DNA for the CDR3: TGTGCCACCAGTGATTCCCCGGGCGGTGGGGACTACAATGAGCAGTTCTTC. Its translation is CATSDSPGGGDYNEQFF.

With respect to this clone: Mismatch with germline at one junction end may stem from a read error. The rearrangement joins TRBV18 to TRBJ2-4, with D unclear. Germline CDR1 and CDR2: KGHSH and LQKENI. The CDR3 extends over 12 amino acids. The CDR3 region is CASSPGQATFVF. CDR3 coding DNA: TGTGCCAGCTCACCAGGGCAGGCCACCTTTGTCTTC.

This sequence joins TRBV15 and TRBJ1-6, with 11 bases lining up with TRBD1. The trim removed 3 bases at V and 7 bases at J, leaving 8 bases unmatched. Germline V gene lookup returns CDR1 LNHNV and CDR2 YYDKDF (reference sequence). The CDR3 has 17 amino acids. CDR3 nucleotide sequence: TGTGCCACCAGCAGGGGAGGACAGGGGGCGAGGAATTCACCCCTCCACTTT. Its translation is CATSRGGQGARNSPLHF.

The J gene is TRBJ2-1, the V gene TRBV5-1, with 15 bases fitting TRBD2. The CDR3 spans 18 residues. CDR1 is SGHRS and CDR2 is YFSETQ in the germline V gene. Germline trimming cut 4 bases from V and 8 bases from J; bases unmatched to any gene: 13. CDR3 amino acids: CASSAGTSGGIPSDEQFF. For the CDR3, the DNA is TGCGCCAGCAGCGCCGGGACTAGCGGGGGGATCCCAAGTGATGAGCAGTTCTTC.

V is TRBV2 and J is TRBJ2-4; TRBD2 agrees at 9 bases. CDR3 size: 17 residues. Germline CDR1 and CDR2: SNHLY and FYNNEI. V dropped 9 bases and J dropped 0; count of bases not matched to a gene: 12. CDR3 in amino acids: CASFAGGELTAKNIQYF. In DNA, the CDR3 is TGTGCCAGTTTTGCGGGAGGGGAGTTAACAGCCAAAAACATTCAGTACTTC.

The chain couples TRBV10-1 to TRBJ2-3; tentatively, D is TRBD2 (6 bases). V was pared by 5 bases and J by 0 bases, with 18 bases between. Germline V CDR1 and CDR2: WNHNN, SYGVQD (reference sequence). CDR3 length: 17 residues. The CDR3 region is CASSHAVGGLSTDTQYF. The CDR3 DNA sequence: TGCGCCAGCAGTCACGCCGTCGGGGGTCTGAGCACAGATACGCAGTATTTT.

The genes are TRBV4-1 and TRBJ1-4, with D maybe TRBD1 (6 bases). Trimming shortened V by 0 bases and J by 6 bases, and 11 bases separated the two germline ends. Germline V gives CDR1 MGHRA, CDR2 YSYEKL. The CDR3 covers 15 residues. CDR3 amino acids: CASSQDQGRDEKLFF. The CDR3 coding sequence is TGCGCCAGCAGCCAAGATCAGGGGAGGGATGAAAAACTGTTTTTT.